This TCR beta chain was sequenced in a study of shared clonotypes between healthy human individuals. Investigators spread the genomic DNA of each subset evenly over several immunoSEQ plates. Around 200 ng DNA, about 30,000 T cell genomes, went into each sorted-subset replicate PCR. Assay: immunoSEQ multiplex PCR; the TCRdb copy retains only in-frame clones and omits some. Of approximately 710,000 clones listed, roughly 87% are singletons. This clone was counted many times. The same CDR3 also results from other DNA sequences found in this sample. Caucasian adults living in Nashville, Tennessee, provided all samples. The receptor was isolated from a man aged 18 to 29 in good health. Some clones in this sample may be carry-over from other donors' samples. Specimen: memory CD8+ T cells from PBMCs. The subset: CD45RO+ cells pooled with CCR7-negative TemRA cells.

The CDR3 DNA sequence: TGTGCCAGCAGTGCTAGGGGACAGTCCTACGAGCAGTACTTC. Amino acid sequence: CASSARGQSYEQYF. The V gene is TRBV6-1, the J gene TRBJ2-7; 7 bases line up with TRBD1. Trimming at V came to 4 bases and at J to 1 base, leaving 4 bases not matched to a gene. CDR3 length: 14 amino acids. Germline CDR1 is MNHNS and CDR2 is SASEGT.